This T cell receptor beta chain was captured by sequencing in a study of control samples from healthy donors and cancer patients. Sequencing was performed with immunoSEQ multiplex PCR; in TCRdb, only in-frame clones are kept and a portion is missing. The sample lists 150,000 to 200,000 clones; roughly nine tenths were seen once. Sequenced material: blood. This receptor was taken from a woman younger than 45 in good health.

CDR3 in amino acids: CASSGTGSTDTQYF. The CDR3, as DNA: TGTGCCAGCAGTGGGACAGGGAGCACAGATACGCAGTATTTT. The chain joins TRBV2 to TRBJ2-3; TRBD1 agrees at 8 bases. Germline V lookup: CDR1 SNHLY, CDR2 FYNNEI. V dropped 4 bases and J dropped 0; count of bases not matched to a gene: 0. CDR3 size: 14 residues.